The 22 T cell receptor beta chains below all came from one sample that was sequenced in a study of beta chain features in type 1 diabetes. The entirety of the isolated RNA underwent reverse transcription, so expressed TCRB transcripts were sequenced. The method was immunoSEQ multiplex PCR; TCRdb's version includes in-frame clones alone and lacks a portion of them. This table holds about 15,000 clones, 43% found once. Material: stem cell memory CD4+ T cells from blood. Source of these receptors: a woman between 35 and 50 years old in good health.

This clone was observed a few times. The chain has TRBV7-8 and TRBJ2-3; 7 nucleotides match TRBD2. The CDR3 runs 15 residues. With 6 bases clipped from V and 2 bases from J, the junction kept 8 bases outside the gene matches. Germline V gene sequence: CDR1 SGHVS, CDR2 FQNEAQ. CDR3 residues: CASRTLAEPTDTQYF. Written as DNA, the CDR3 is TGTGCCAGCAGAACCCTAGCGGAGCCCACAGATACGCAGTATTTT.

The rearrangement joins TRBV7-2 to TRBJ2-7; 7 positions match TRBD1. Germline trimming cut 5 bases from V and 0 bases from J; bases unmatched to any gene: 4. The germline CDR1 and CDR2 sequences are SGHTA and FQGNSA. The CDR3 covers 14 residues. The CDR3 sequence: CASSGTAFSYEQYF. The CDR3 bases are TGTGCCAGCAGCGGGACAGCTTTCTCCTACGAGCAGTACTTC.

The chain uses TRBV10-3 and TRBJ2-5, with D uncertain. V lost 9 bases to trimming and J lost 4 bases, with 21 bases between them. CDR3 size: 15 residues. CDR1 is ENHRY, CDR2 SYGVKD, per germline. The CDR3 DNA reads TGTGCCATTTCCGCCTCGCTGGGTGGCGGAGAGACCCAGTACTTC. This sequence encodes CAISASLGGGETQYF.

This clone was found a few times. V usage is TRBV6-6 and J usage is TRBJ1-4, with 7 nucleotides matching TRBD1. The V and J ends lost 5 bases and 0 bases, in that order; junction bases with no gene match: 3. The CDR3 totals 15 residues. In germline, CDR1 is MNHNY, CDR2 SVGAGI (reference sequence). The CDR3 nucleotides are TGTGCCAGCAGTGGACAGGCTGCAACTAATGAAAAACTGTTTTTT. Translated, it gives CASSGQAATNEKLFF.

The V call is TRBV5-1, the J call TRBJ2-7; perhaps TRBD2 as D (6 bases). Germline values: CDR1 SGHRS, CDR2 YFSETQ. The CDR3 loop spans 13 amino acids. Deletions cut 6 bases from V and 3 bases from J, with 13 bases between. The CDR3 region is CASTGRGIYEQYF. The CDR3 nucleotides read TGCGCCAGCACGGGTCGGGGGATCTACGAGCAGTACTTC.

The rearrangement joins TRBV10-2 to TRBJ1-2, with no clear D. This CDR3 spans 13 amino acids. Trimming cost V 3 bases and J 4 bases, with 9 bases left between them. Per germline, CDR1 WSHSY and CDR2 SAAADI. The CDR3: CASSDSGLYGYTF. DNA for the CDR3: TGCGCCAGCAGTGATAGCGGGCTCTATGGCTACACCTTC.

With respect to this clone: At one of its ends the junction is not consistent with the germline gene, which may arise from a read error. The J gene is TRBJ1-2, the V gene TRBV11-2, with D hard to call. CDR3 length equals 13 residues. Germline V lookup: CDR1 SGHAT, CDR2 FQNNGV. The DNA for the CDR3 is TGTGTCAGCAGCTTAACGCAGAACTATGGCTACACCTTC. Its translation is CVSSLTQNYGYTF.

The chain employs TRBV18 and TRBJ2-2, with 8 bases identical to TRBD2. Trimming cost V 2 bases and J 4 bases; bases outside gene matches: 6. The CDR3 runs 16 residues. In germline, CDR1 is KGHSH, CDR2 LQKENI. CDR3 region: CASSPWRGDGTGELFF. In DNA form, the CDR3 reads TGTGCCAGCTCACCATGGCGGGGGGACGGCACCGGGGAGCTGTTTTTT.

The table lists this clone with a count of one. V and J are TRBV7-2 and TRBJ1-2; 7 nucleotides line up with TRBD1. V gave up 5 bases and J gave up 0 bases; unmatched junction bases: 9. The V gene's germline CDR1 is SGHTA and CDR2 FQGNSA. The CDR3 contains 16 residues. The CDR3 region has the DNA TGTGCCAGCAGCCTCGATGGAGGGGGCGCTAACTATGGCTACACCTTC. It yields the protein CASSLDGGGANYGYTF.

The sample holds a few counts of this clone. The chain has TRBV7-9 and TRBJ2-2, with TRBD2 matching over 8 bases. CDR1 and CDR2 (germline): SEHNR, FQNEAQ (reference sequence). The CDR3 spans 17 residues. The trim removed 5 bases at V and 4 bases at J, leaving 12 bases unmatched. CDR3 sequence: CASSQGAGASSTGELFF. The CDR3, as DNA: TGTGCCAGCAGCCAGGGAGCGGGGGCCTCGAGCACCGGGGAGCTGTTTTTT.

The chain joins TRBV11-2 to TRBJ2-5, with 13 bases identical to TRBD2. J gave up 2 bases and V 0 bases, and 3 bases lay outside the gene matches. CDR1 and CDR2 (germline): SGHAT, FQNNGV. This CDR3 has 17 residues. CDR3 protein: CASSLELTSGGQETQYF. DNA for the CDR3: TGTGCCAGCAGCTTAGAACTGACTAGCGGGGGGCAAGAGACCCAGTACTTC.

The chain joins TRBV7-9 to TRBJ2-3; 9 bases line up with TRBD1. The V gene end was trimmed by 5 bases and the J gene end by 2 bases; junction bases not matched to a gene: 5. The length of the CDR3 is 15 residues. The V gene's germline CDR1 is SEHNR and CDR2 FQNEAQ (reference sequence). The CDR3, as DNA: TGTGCCAGCAGCCCATGGACAGGGGTCACAGATACGCAGTATTTT. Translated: CASSPWTGVTDTQYF.

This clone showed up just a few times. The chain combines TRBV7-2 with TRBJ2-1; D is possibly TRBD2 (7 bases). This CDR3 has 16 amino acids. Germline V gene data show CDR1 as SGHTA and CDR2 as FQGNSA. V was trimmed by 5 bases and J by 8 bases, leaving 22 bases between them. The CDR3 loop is CASSPGLRGAVHEQFF. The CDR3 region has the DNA TGTGCCAGCAGCCCTGGTCTACGGGGGGCTGTACATGAGCAGTTCTTC.

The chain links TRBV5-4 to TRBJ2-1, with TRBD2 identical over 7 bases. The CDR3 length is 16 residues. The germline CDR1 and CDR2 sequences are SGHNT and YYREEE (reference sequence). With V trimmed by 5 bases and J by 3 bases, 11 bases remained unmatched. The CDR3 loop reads CASRPPGSGVYNEQFF. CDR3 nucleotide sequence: TGTGCCAGCAGGCCACCTGGGAGCGGGGTCTACAATGAGCAGTTCTTC.

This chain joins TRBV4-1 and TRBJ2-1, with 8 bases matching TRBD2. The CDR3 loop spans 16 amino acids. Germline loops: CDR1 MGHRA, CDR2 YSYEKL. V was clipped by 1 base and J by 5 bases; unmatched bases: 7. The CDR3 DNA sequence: TGCGCCAGCAGCCAAGCCAGCGGGGGCTATAACAATGAGCAGTTCTTC. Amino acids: CASSQASGGYNNEQFF.

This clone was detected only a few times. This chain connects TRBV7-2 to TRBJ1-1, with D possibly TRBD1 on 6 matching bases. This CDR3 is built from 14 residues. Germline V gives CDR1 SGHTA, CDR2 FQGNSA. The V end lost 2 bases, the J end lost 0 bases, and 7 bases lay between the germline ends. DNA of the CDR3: TGTGCCAGCAGCTTAACAGGGATGAACACTGAAGCTTTCTTT. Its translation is CASSLTGMNTEAFF.

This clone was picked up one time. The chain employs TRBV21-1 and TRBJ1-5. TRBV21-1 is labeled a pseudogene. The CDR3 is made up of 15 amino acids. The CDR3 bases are TGTGCCAGCAGCAAGCTCTGCCCGGGAGTTCAGCCCCAGCATTTT. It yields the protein CASSKLCPGVQPQHF.

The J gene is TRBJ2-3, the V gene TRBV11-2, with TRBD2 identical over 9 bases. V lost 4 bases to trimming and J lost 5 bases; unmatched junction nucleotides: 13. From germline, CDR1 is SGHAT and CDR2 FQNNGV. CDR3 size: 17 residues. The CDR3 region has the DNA TGTGCCAGCAGCTCGGGGGGGAGCGGGGGGTTTGAAGATACGCAGTATTTT. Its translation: CASSSGGSGGFEDTQYF. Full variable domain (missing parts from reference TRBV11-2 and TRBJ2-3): EAGVAQSPRYKIIEKRQSVAFWCNPISGHATLYWYQQILGQGPKLLIQFQNNGVVDDSQLPKDRFSAERLKGVDSTLKIQPAKLEDSAVYLCASSSGGSGGFEDTQYFGPGTRLTVL.

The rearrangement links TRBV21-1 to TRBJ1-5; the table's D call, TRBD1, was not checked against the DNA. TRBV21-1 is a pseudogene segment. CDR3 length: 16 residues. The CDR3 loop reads CASSKLRGHHNQPQHF. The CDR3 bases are TGTGCCAGCAGCAAATTACGCGGACACCACAATCAGCCCCAGCATTTT.

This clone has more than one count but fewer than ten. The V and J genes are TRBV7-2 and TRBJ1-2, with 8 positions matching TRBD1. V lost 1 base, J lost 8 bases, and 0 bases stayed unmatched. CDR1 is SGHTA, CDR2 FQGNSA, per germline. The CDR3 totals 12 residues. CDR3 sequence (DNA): TGTGCCAGCAGCTTAGGGACAGGGGGCTACACCTTC. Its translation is CASSLGTGGYTF.

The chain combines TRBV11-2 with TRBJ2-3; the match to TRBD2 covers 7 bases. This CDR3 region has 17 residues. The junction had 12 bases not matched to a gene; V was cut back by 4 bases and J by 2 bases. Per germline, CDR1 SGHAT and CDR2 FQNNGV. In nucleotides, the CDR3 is TGTGCCAGCAGCTCCCGTTCAATTCGGGACTACACAGATACGCAGTATTTT. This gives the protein CASSSRSIRDYTDTQYF.

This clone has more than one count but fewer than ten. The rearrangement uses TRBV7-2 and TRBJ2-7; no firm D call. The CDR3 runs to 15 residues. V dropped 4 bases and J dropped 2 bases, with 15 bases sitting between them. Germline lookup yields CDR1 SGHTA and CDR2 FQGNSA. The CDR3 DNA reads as TGTGCCAGCAGCTCACTCCCGGTGGTCCCCTACGAGCAGTACTTC. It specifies CASSSLPVVPYEQYF.